This entry features one T cell receptor (beta chain) sequence. The data originate from a study of blood T cell repertoires in COVID-19. Across the study: Samples representing acute and convalescent COVID-19 were sourced from the United States, Italy and Spain.

Seattle patients were enrolled while actively infected and followed longitudinally. In the original analysis: The assay estimated nucleated cells by amplifying reference gene primers. Profiling relied on immunoSEQ multiplex PCR, and the TCRdb table lists in-frame clones only, not all of them. Clone size and V and J calls were adopted from that table, with D and trimming inferred from the DNA. The sample consists of some 110,000 clones, 80% to 95% of them appearing once. Source material: peripheral blood. This TCR was recovered from a man aged 50 to 59 with COVID-19, enrolled during active disease.

CDR3 sequence (DNA): TGCGCCAGCAGCCCCGGGACAGGGACCTACGAGCAGTACTTC. Its protein is CASSPGTGTYEQYF. The J gene is TRBJ2-7, the V gene TRBV5-1, with 9 bases identical to TRBD1. The CDR3 runs 14 residues. CDR1 is SGHRS, CDR2 YFSETQ, per germline. V shed 4 bases and J 2 bases; nucleotides not matched to a gene: 4.